This is a list of T cell receptor beta chains from one sample in a study of identical twins. TCRdb reanalysed the 5' RACE reads using MiXCR and keeps one entry per CDR3 protein. The profile covers under 800,000 distinct CDR3 sequences, with less than 25% appearing a single time and approximately 4.3% taken by the ten largest. A further study also used this sample, focusing on T cells expressing NK-cell markers.

The sample taken for sequencing was PBMCs. The source of these receptors is a woman in her late teens or twenties in good health. Each CDR3 is given with its conserved first and last residue. The D gene is left open where the match is weak. Clone size is shown for a subset of rows, as once, few, many or a class of expanded clone.

TRBV27	.	.	TRBJ2-7	TGTGCCAGCAGTTTCTCCCCGCGGTCCTCCTACGAGCAGTACTTC	CASSFSPRSSYEQYF
TRBV3-1	once	TRBD2	TRBJ2-1	TGTGCCTTCCGCAAGGTTGGACTAGCGGGAGATGTATCCTACAATGAGCAGTTCTTC	CAFRKVGLAGDVSYNEQFF
TRBV6-5	.	.	TRBJ1-4	TGTGCCAGCAGTTCTCCAGGGAGAAGGGAAAAACTGTTTTTT	CASSSPGRREKLFF
TRBV9	.	.	TRBJ2-3	TGTGCCAGCAATTGGGGAAGCACTAGCACAGATACGCAGTATTTT	CASNWGSTSTDTQYF
TRBV19	few	TRBD1	TRBJ1-2	TGTGCCAGTAGTAGGACGGGACAGGACTATGGCTACACCTTC	CASSRTGQDYGYTF
TRBV2	.	TRBD2	TRBJ2-3	TGTGCCAGCAGTGAGGAGGCGGGAGGAAACACAGATACGCAGTATTTT	CASSEEAGGNTDTQYF
TRBV7-9	few	.	TRBJ1-6	TGTGCCAGCAGCACCTACAATTCACCCCTCCACTTT	CASSTYNSPLHF
TRBV3-1	.	.	TRBJ1-4	TGTGCCAGCAGCCAAAGGCAAGCAACTAATGAAAAACTGTTTTTT	CASSQRQATNEKLFF
TRBV20-1	many	.	TRBJ2-7	TGCAGTGCTAGAGATTGGGAGCCCGCCTACGAGCAGTACTTC	CSARDWEPAYEQYF
TRBV29-1	few	.	TRBJ2-2	TGCAGCGCTCTTGAGGGAAGGGCGGGGCTGTTTTTT	CSALEGRAGLFF
TRBV12-3/TRBV12-4	few	.	TRBJ1-1	TGTGCCAGCAGTCCCCGTGGGGGGGGACCTGAAGCTTTCTTT	CASSPRGGGPEAFF
TRBV7-8	.	.	TRBJ1-1	TGTGCCAGCAGCTTAGGACCCAGAGGGAGCACTGAAGCTTTCTTT	CASSLGPRGSTEAFF
TRBV12-3/TRBV12-4	.	TRBD2	TRBJ2-3	TGTGCCAGCAGTTCTTTAGGCGGGGGGCGCACAGATACGCAGTATTTT	CASSSLGGGRTDTQYF
TRBV7-6	.	TRBD2	TRBJ2-3	TGTGCCAGCAGCCCCTACCGTGCGGGGGGCACAGATACGCAGTATTTT	CASSPYRAGGTDTQYF
TRBV9	few	TRBD1	TRBJ1-6	TGTGCCAGCAGCGTAGAGGGACAGCGAAATTCACCCCTCCACTTT	CASSVEGQRNSPLHF
TRBV12-3/TRBV12-4	.	.	TRBJ2-1	TGTGCCAGCAGTCAGGCGGGGCTATATGAGCAGTTCTTC	CASSQAGLYEQFF
TRBV12-5	.	.	TRBJ2-7	TGTGCTAGTGGTTTGGGGACTGGGGGGAATTCCTACGAGCAGTACTTC	CASGLGTGGNSYEQYF
TRBV5-4	few	TRBD1	TRBJ2-3	TGTGCCAGCAGCCGGGACAGGGGGGTTAGCACAGATACGCAGTATTTT	CASSRDRGVSTDTQYF
TRBV7-9	.	TRBD1	TRBJ1-2	TGTGCCAGCAGCGCCGGGACAGTCCGGGGCTATGGCTACACCTTC	CASSAGTVRGYGYTF
TRBV7-2	.	TRBD2	TRBJ2-1	TGTGCCAGCAGCCCGATCGGGACTAGTTCCTACAATGAGCAGTTCTTC	CASSPIGTSSYNEQFF
TRBV6-1	few	TRBD1	TRBJ1-1	TGTGCCAGCAGACATCCAGGGGGCACTGAAGCTTTCTTT	CASRHPGGTEAFF
TRBV5-1	.	.	TRBJ2-1	TGCGCCAGCAGCTTGGACAGGGTCTCACCCGGTCAGTTCTTC	CASSLDRVSPGQFF
TRBV5-1	.	.	TRBJ1-1	TGCGCCAGCAGCTTAAGGGCGGGTGTCCAAACTGAAGCTTTCTTT	CASSLRAGVQTEAFF
TRBV6-1	.	.	TRBJ1-1	TGTGCCACCCAGAGGATGGGAGTGAACACTGAAGCTTTCTTT	CATQRMGVNTEAFF
TRBV4-3	.	.	TRBJ1-4	TGCGCCAGCAGCCAAGAGCTTGCGGGGAGGGCGGAAAAACTGTTTTTT	CASSQELAGRAEKLFF
TRBV29-1	.	TRBD1	TRBJ2-5	TGCAGCGTTGATCCAGGGGGCAGGGAGACCCAGTACTTC	CSVDPGGRETQYF
TRBV7-2	few	TRBD2	TRBJ2-3	TGTGCCAGCAGCACGGGACTAGCGGGAGGGCCGCCGTATTTT	CASSTGLAGGPPYF
TRBV12-3/TRBV12-4	.	TRBD1	TRBJ2-3	TGTGCCAGCAGCGGACAGGTCACAGATACGCAGTATTTT	CASSGQVTDTQYF
TRBV4-3	few	TRBD2	TRBJ2-1	TGCGCCAGCAGCCAATCCTCGCTAGCGGGGGAGCAGTTCTTC	CASSQSSLAGEQFF
TRBV10-3	many	.	TRBJ2-7	TGTGCCATCAGTGAGTCGGCTACCTACTACGAGCAGTACTTC	CAISESATYYEQYF
TRBV7-2	few	TRBD1	TRBJ1-5	TGTGCCAGCAGCATGGACAGGGCCAATCAGCCCCAGCATTTT	CASSMDRANQPQHF
TRBV12-3/TRBV12-4	.	.	TRBJ2-1	TGTGCCAGCAGAATAGACATACACAATGAGCAGTTCTTC	CASRIDIHNEQFF
TRBV6-5	.	TRBD1	TRBJ1-1	TGTGCCAGCAGTTACGCAAACAGGGGGACTGAAGCTTTCTTT	CASSYANRGTEAFF
TRBV20-1	many	TRBD1	TRBJ1-4	TGCAGTGCAGAGGACAGGTTTATTGAAAAACTGTTTTTT	CSAEDRFIEKLFF
TRBV12-3/TRBV12-4	few	TRBD2	TRBJ2-7	TGTGCCAGCAGTTTCGAGGCTAGCGGTTCCTACGAGCAGTACTTC	CASSFEASGSYEQYF
TRBV6-1	few	.	TRBJ2-3	TGTGCCAGCAGTGAATCGCGGGCCACAGATACGCAGTATTTT	CASSESRATDTQYF
TRBV20-1	many	.	TRBJ1-1	TGCAGTGCCCAAACCTGGGGGCGGTCCAGCACTGAAGCTTTCTTT	CSAQTWGRSSTEAFF
TRBV19	few	TRBD1	TRBJ2-7	TGTGCCAGCCGGGACAGGAATACCTACGAGCAGTACTTC	CASRDRNTYEQYF
TRBV12-3/TRBV12-4	.	.	TRBJ2-1	TGTGCCAGCCGTTCGTGGGGTTACAATGAGCAGTTCTTC	CASRSWGYNEQFF
TRBV5-1	once	TRBD1	TRBJ2-7	TGCGCCAGCACTCGAGCCGGGACAGGGGTTATCGAGCAGTACTTC	CASTRAGTGVIEQYF
TRBV11-3	few	.	TRBJ1-1	TGTGCCAGCAGCTTCGGAGCCCCCAGTGGGGTGAACACTGAAGCTTTCTTT	CASSFGAPSGVNTEAFF
TRBV7-3	.	.	TRBJ2-3	TGTGCCAGCAGCCCGGGACACCTCACAGATACGCAGTATTTT	CASSPGHLTDTQYF
TRBV4-3	few	TRBD1	TRBJ2-7	TGCGCCAGCAGCCAGGCAGGACAGGGAAGCGAGCAGTACTTC	CASSQAGQGSEQYF
TRBV18	.	.	TRBJ2-7	TGTGCCAGCTCACCACAGGACCGTTACTACGAGCAGTACTTC	CASSPQDRYYEQYF
TRBV12-3/TRBV12-4	.	.	TRBJ2-3	TGTGCCAGCCTCCGCCGGGGAGATACGCAGTATTTT	CASLRRGDTQYF
TRBV15	.	.	TRBJ2-1	TGTGCCACCAGCAGACTTAGTCCGGGACCAAAAAGGAATGAGCAGTTCTTC	CATSRLSPGPKRNEQFF
TRBV10-3	.	.	TRBJ2-2	TGTGCCATCAGCACGGGGGACACCGGGGAGCTGTTTTTT	CAISTGDTGELFF
TRBV12-3/TRBV12-4	few	.	TRBJ2-1	TGTGCCAGCAGTTTAGAGCCGGACACCTACAATGAGCAGTTCTTC	CASSLEPDTYNEQFF
TRBV3-1	few	.	TRBJ2-3	TGTGCCAGCAGCCAAGGGCGGACCAACACAGATACGCAGTATTTT	CASSQGRTNTDTQYF
TRBV9	few	.	TRBJ2-5	TGTGCCAGCAGCTCACGTGCGGGATGGGGGATAGGAGAGACCCAGTACTTC	CASSSRAGWGIGETQYF
TRBV27	.	.	TRBJ2-7	TGTGCCAGCAGTTTAAAGGCAGCCTACGAGCAGTACTTC	CASSLKAAYEQYF
TRBV7-9	.	.	TRBJ2-5	TGTGCCAGCAGCCGCAAACAAGAGACCCAGTACTTC	CASSRKQETQYF
TRBV10-2	once	.	TRBJ2-5	TGCGCCAGCAGACATAGGTCCGGGGAGACCCAGTACTTC	CASRHRSGETQYF
TRBV29-1	few	.	TRBJ1-2	TGCAGCGTTGGGGCCCGCTCTAACTATGGCTACACCTTC	CSVGARSNYGYTF